This T cell receptor (beta chain) was retrieved from a study of blood T cell repertoires in COVID-19. Trimming at V came to 5 bases and at J to 7 bases, leaving 5 bases not matched to a gene. The CDR3 runs 14 residues. Germline CDR1 is SNHLY and CDR2 is FYNNEI. Some clones are missing from TCRdb's copy, which holds only in-frame ones; the method was immunoSEQ multiplex PCR. The sample yields 100,000 to 150,000 clones, around 83% seen once. The V and J genes are TRBV2 and TRBJ1-4; 9 positions match TRBD1. This TCR was recovered from a woman older than 75 with COVID-19, enrolled during active disease. Sequencing was done on a sample of peripheral blood. DNA of the CDR3: TGTGCCAGCAGTTCCGGGACAGGGAGTGAAAAACTGTTTTTT. Residues: CASSSGTGSEKLFF.